Presented here are 25 T cell receptor beta chains from one specimen sequenced in a study of CXCR3-negative and CXCR3-positive naive CD8 T cells. Study-wide findings and caveats: CXCR3-positive naive cells carried more hydrophobic TRB CDR3s than CXCR3-negative naive cells did.

The study made its TRB cDNA libraries by 5' RACE, adding UMI labels. TCRdb re-called the 5' RACE reads; every CDR3 protein appears as one record, without DNA. This table holds about 98,000 distinct CDR3 sequences. These TCRs are of unknown antigen specificity. The specimen sequenced was naive CXCR3+ CD8+ T cells from blood. Specified subset: CD45RO-CCR7+CD27+CD95- naive CD8+ T cells expressing CXCR3 (TNR3+). The receptor set was obtained from a human donor in good health. Some clones in this sample may be carry-over from other donors' samples.

This chain uses TRBV3-1 with TRBJ2-7. The CDR3 length is 16 residues. Looked up from germline, CDR1 is LGHDT and CDR2 is YNNKEL (reference sequence). The CDR3 here is CASTLITLLRPYEQYF.

The V call is TRBV29-1, the J call TRBJ2-1; TCRdb indicates TRBD2, and absent DNA this call remains unverified. Per germline, CDR1 SQVTM and CDR2 ANQGSEA. The CDR3 extends over 16 amino acids. The CDR3: CSARILAGGQGNEQFF.

This chain links TRBV7-2 with TRBJ2-5; TCRdb selects TRBD1, and the lack of DNA leaves this call unchecked. Germline CDR1 is SGHTA and CDR2 is FQGNSA. The length of the CDR3 is 15 residues. The chain's CDR3 is CASSLWGQRRETQYF. The full variable domain, its missing parts supplied by reference TRBV7-2 and TRBJ2-5, is GAGVSQSPSNKVTEKGKDVELRCDPISGHTALYWYRQSLGQGLEFLIYFQGNSAPDKSGLPSDRFSAERTGGSVSTLTIQRTQQEDSAVYLCASSLWGQRRETQYFGPGTRLLVL.

The chain is built from TRBV12-3 or TRBV12-4 and TRBJ2-1; TCRdb names TRBD1, which stays unverified in the absence of DNA. This CDR3 has 12 amino acids. The CDR3: CASSRTGNEQFF.

The chain carries TRBV6-2 or TRBV6-3 and TRBJ2-7; the TCRdb call, TRBD1, lacks DNA for checking. The CDR3 is 17 residues long. CDR1 and CDR2 from the germline V gene are MNHEY and SVGEGT. The CDR3 here is CASSYATTGTGLFEQYF.

V usage is TRBV20-1 and J usage is TRBJ1-6; TCRdb gives TRBD1 as the D gene, but with no DNA this cannot be confirmed. The germline V gene encodes CDR1 DFQATT and CDR2 SNEGSKA (reference sequence). The CDR3 length is 17 residues. CDR3 amino acids: CSARDLQGPVYNSPLHF.

This chain connects TRBV2 to TRBJ2-7. CDR1 SNHLY and CDR2 FYNNEI come from the germline V gene. The CDR3 sequence is 14 residues long. The chain's CDR3 is CASSEALSPNEQYF.

The V gene is TRBV25-1, the J gene TRBJ2-3; TCRdb returns TRBD1, unconfirmable since there is no DNA. This CDR3 comprises 14 residues. Germline V CDR1 and CDR2: MGHDK, SYGVNS. The CDR3 sequence: CASSEWDGTDTQYF.

The rearrangement uses TRBV11-3 and TRBJ2-1. This CDR3 is 13 amino acids long. Germline-derived CDR1 and CDR2 are SGHNT and YENEEA. CDR3 protein: CASSLRGNNEQFF.

The CDR3 region is CASSQVSGVKSPLHF. V is TRBV14 and J is TRBJ1-6; there is no DNA to check the TCRdb D call of TRBD1. The CDR3 is 15 amino acids. Germline V CDR1 and CDR2: SGHDN, FVKESK.

The chain is built from TRBV28 and TRBJ2-2; TCRdb names TRBD1, which stays unverified in the absence of DNA. Germline V gives CDR1 MDHEN, CDR2 SYDVKM. The CDR3 has 17 amino acids. CDR3: CASSQPPGQSNTGELFF.

V is TRBV12-3 or TRBV12-4 and J is TRBJ2-7; TCRdb reports TRBD2, a call that lacks DNA to check it against. CDR3 length: 15 residues. The CDR3 loop is CASSPHSGRGTEQYF.

The chain combines TRBV23-1 with TRBJ2-6; TCRdb proposes TRBD1, but this gene call is untestable without DNA. TRBV23-1 is an open reading frame whose function is uncertain. CDR3 size: 19 residues. The CDR3 reads CASSQSPERGASGANVLTF.

This chain connects TRBV27 to TRBJ2-3. Germline assignment: CDR1 MNHEY and CDR2 SMNVEV (reference sequence). The CDR3 spans 13 residues. The CDR3 reads CASSLQSTDTQYF.

The gene calls are TRBV12-3 or TRBV12-4 and TRBJ2-1; with no DNA, the TCRdb D assignment of TRBD2 cannot be verified. CDR3 size: 15 residues. The CDR3 sequence: CASSKLAGIYNEQFF.

The chain recombines TRBV4-3 with TRBJ2-7; TCRdb names TRBD1, which stays unverified in the absence of DNA. The CDR3 totals 16 residues. The germline CDR1 and CDR2 sequences are LGHNA and YSLEER. The CDR3 is CASSQEGPTSLYEQYF.

The CDR3 loop reads CASSQDVGHRNSNEKLFF. The chain uses TRBV14 and TRBJ1-4; TCRdb calls TRBD1, which cannot be checked without DNA. Germline V gene data show CDR1 as SGHDN and CDR2 as FVKESK. The CDR3 spans 18 residues.

The V call is TRBV7-9, the J call TRBJ2-1; TCRdb reports TRBD1, a call that lacks DNA to check it against. Germline assignment: CDR1 SEHNR and CDR2 FQNEAQ (reference sequence). CDR3 length: 16 residues. CDR3 region: CASSLFFAGLGNEQFF.

Here the CDR3 reads CASSYGFEGGRETQYF. The chain is built from TRBV7-8 and TRBJ2-5; absent DNA, TCRdb's TRBD2 call cannot be checked. The CDR3 spans 16 residues. From germline, CDR1 is SGHVS and CDR2 FQNEAQ.

The V gene is TRBV5-1, the J gene TRBJ2-2; as DNA is missing, the TRBD1 call by TCRdb cannot be tested. This CDR3 contains 15 residues. Per the germline V gene, CDR1 is SGHRS and CDR2 is YFSETQ. The CDR3 sequence is CASSLDDSYTGELFF.

The chain joins TRBV11-2 to TRBJ2-1; the TCRdb call, TRBD2, lacks DNA for checking. This CDR3 is 17 amino acids long. Looked up from germline, CDR1 is SGHAT and CDR2 is FQNNGV. CDR3 residues: CASSLGGTSGRYNEQFF.

The gene calls are TRBV15 and TRBJ1-2; checking the TCRdb D call of TRBD1 is not possible without DNA. CDR3 length: 14 amino acids. Germline V gene lookup returns CDR1 LNHNV and CDR2 YYDKDF (reference sequence). The chain's CDR3 is CATKSPRASLGYTF.

The chain couples TRBV7-9 to TRBJ2-1. The germline V gene encodes CDR1 SEHNR and CDR2 FQNEAQ (reference sequence). The CDR3 has 14 residues. CDR3 protein: CASSPINSNNEQFF.

The chain couples TRBV24-1 to TRBJ2-2; the TRBD1 assignment by TCRdb is unverifiable without DNA. This CDR3 contains 17 residues. Per the germline V gene, CDR1 is KGHDR and CDR2 is SFDVKD. The CDR3 sequence is CATSGSTGRRYTGELFF.

The chain joins TRBV10-3 to TRBJ2-7; TCRdb selects TRBD1, and the lack of DNA leaves this call unchecked. From germline, CDR1 is ENHRY and CDR2 SYGVKD. The CDR3 consists of 12 residues. CDR3 region: CAIGGGQYEQYF.